This TCR beta chain was captured in a study of shared clonotypes between healthy human individuals. The method was immunoSEQ multiplex PCR; TCRdb's version includes in-frame clones alone and lacks a portion of them. Of hundreds of thousands of clones listed, roughly 72% were seen once; the top ten hold around 13%. This TCR was sampled from a woman aged 35 to 49 in good health. Some clones in this sample may be carry-over from other donors' samples. Sequenced: PBMCs.

CDR3 sequence reads: CASSSATSGGSYEQYF. The CDR3 DNA follows: TGCGCCAGCAGCTCCGCTACTAGCGGGGGCTCCTACGAGCAGTACTTC. V is TRBV5-1 and J is TRBJ2-7; 11 bases align to TRBD2. V lost 3 bases to trimming and J lost 0 bases; unmatched junction nucleotides: 5. The germline gives CDR1 SGHRS, CDR2 YFSETQ. This CDR3 is 16 amino acids long.